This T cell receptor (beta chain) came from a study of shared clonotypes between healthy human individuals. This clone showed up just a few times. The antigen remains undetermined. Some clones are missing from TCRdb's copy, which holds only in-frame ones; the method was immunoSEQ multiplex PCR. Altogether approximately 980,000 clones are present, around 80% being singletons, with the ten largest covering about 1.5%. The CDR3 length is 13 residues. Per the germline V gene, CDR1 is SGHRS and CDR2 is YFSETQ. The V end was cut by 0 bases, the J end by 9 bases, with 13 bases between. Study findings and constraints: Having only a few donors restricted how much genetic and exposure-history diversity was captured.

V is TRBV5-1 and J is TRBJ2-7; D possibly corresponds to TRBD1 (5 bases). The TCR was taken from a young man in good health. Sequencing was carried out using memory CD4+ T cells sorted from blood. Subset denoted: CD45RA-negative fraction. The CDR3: CASSLEAGKVQYF. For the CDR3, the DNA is TGCGCCAGCAGCTTGGAGGCAGGGAAGGTGCAGTACTTC.